The clone carrying this T cell receptor beta chain occurred many times. The sample is drawn from a study of spatial heterogeneity in lung cancer. Study-level information: The study observed each unique TCR and UMI combination more than ten times on average in raw reads.

V was clipped by 2 bases and J by 4 bases; unmatched bases: 5. The CDR3 extends over 14 amino acids. The V gene's germline CDR1 is MNHNS and CDR2 SASEGT. Time point of the sample: sample taken at primary tumor resection. The study sequenced unsorted whole RNA from tumor, nontumor lung or frozen PBMC. The donor group consisted of 72 patients who had untreated, early-stage non-small cell lung cancer. The presence of a unique molecular identifier marked each TCR cDNA molecule. TCRdb re-called the 5' RACE reads with MiXCR, one entry per CDR3 protein. The sample gives tens of thousands of distinct CDR3 sequences, 9.5% to 15% of which show up once; 35% to 50% is in the top ten.

The material sequenced was PBMCs, taken at surgery. The chain joins TRBV6-1 to TRBJ2-7; 7 bases agree with TRBD1. The sequence was obtained from a male donor with early-stage non-small cell lung cancer. The CDR3: CASSELQGVYEQYF. CDR3 sequence (DNA): TGTGCCAGCAGTGAACTGCAGGGGGTATACGAGCAGTACTTC.